The 31 T cell receptor beta chains in this list originate from one sample, sequenced in a study of early T cells in non-severe SARS-CoV-2 infection (dated by TCRdb to the early 2020s). Library creation used 5' RACE. Sequencing took place on a NextSeq 500. TCRdb ran its own pipeline on the public reads, namely fastp trimming at Q25 and MiXCR clone calling, and kept in-frame beta chains. Every distinct CDR3 protein forms one entry, paired with its most common genes and DNA. Across this sample there are some 40,000 distinct CDR3 sequences, with roughly 5% seen only once. The top ten clones comprise 15% to 20% of the sample. The sample was whole blood. The receptors derive from an adult who was a healthcare worker with PCR-confirmed SARS-CoV-2 infection or an uninfected control (not recorded which).

In its sample, this clonotype was seen many times. V is TRBV5-1 and J is TRBJ2-1; D call uncertain. The CDR3 has 13 amino acids. The V end lost 3 bases, the J end lost 0 bases, and 4 bases lay between the germline ends. Germline V gene sequence: CDR1 SGHRS, CDR2 YFSETQ. The CDR3 is CASSSLSYNEQFF. CDR3 DNA: TGCGCCAGCAGCTCCCTCTCCTACAATGAGCAGTTCTTC. The variable domain in full, completed from reference TRBV5-1 and TRBJ2-1, reads KAGVTQTPRYLIKTRGQQVTLSCSPISGHRSVSWYQQTPGQGLQFLFEYFSETQRNKGNFPGRFSGRQFSNSRSEMNVSTLELGDSALYLCASSSLSYNEQFFGPGTRLTVL.

This clonotype was counted at least ten times. The genes are TRBV6-5 and TRBJ1-1; the D gene is possibly TRBD1 (5 bases). The germline gives CDR1 MNHEY, CDR2 SVGAGI. CDR3 length: 11 residues. V lost 8 bases to trimming and J lost 5 bases, with 9 bases between them. The CDR3 DNA reads as TGTGCCAGCGGGACCGGGACTGAAGCTTTCTTT. Amino acids: CASGTGTEAFF.

This chain links TRBV6-5 with TRBJ2-7, with TRBD2 identical over 7 bases. CDR1 is MNHEY and CDR2 is SVGAGI in the germline V gene. V shed 2 bases, J shed 6 bases, and the junction held 4 bases outside the gene matches. The CDR3 runs to 13 residues. DNA for the CDR3: TGTGCCAGCAGTTACACCTGGGGGGGCGAGCAGTACTTC. This translates into CASSYTWGGEQYF.

This clonotype was counted ten times or more. The V call is TRBV15, the J call TRBJ1-4; 10 positions agree with TRBD1. Germline-derived CDR1 and CDR2 are LNHNV and YYDKDF (reference sequence). The CDR3 runs to 14 residues. V gave up 5 bases and J gave up 14 bases; unmatched junction bases: 11. CDR3 sequence: CATSLLRGDRGLFF. The CDR3 region has the DNA TGTGCCACCAGCTTGCTGCGGGGGGACAGGGGCCTGTTTTTT.

The table lists this clonotype with many counts. This chain connects TRBV20-1 to TRBJ1-2, with D unclear. The V end was cut by 0 bases, the J end by 4 bases, with 15 bases between. The CDR3 extends over 15 amino acids. Germline V gives CDR1 DFQATT, CDR2 SNEGSKA (reference sequence). The CDR3 reads CSARDVTRVGYGYTF. The CDR3 coding sequence is TGCAGTGCTAGAGATGTTACTAGGGTGGGCTATGGCTACACCTTC.

The table lists this clonotype with a few counts. This chain uses TRBV30 with TRBJ1-3, with D uncertain. CDR1 is GTSNPN, CDR2 SVGIG, per germline (reference sequence). Trimming cost V 3 bases and J 1 base, with 10 bases left between them. The CDR3 spans 14 residues. CDR3 nucleotide sequence: TGTGCCTGGAGCCGCCAGCTGTCTGGAAACACCATATATTTT. This translates into CAWSRQLSGNTIYF.

This clonotype was counted many times. This chain joins TRBV30 and TRBJ2-7; tentatively, D is TRBD2 (5 bases). The CDR3 sequence is 12 residues long. The germline V and J ends were trimmed by 3 bases and 3 bases, with 9 bases remaining between them. CDR1 GTSNPN and CDR2 SVGIG come from the germline V gene (reference sequence). CDR3 sequence (DNA): TGTGCCTGGAGGCCAACTAGCTACGAGCAGTACTTC. Translated, it gives CAWRPTSYEQYF.

This clonotype was observed at least ten times. The gene calls are TRBV5-1 and TRBJ1-1, with 7 nucleotides matching TRBD1. CDR3 length equals 17 residues. Germline V gene data show CDR1 as SGHRS and CDR2 as YFSETQ. V dropped 4 bases and J dropped 0; count of bases not matched to a gene: 12. As DNA, the CDR3 is TGCGCCAGCAGCAGGGACAGCCTGTTAGGCATGAACACTGAAGCTTTCTTT. Translation: CASSRDSLLGMNTEAFF.

In its sample, this clonotype was seen many times. V gene TRBV19 combines with J gene TRBJ2-3; a weak D match, TRBD1 (6 bases). Deletions cut 5 bases from V and 0 bases from J, with 12 bases between. Germline V gives CDR1 LNHDA, CDR2 SQIVND (reference sequence). The CDR3 extends over 15 amino acids. The CDR3: CASSPRTASTDTQYF. CDR3 bases: TGTGCCAGTAGTCCAAGGACAGCTAGCACAGATACGCAGTATTTT.

This clonotype was seen ten or more times. The CDR3 sequence is CASSEGSYTEAFF. In nucleotides, the CDR3 is TGTGCCAGCAGCGAAGGGTCGTACACTGAAGCTTTCTTT. The V call is TRBV4-2, the J call TRBJ1-1; D is ambiguous. Germline CDR1 is LGHNA and CDR2 is YNFKEQ. The CDR3 is made up of 13 amino acids. V gave up 5 bases and J gave up 3 bases, with 10 bases separating them.

This clonotype was seen repeatedly, ten times or more. J is TRBJ2-3 and V is TRBV5-5; no clear D gene. Trimming left V 5 bases short and J 4 bases short, with 11 bases between. This CDR3 is built from 13 residues. Looked up from germline, CDR1 is SGHKS and CDR2 is YYEKEE (reference sequence). The CDR3 DNA is TGTGCCAGCAGGCCCGCTCCCCCAGATACGCAGTATTTT. This gives the protein CASRPAPPDTQYF.

In this sample, this clonotype turned up many times. This sequence joins TRBV10-3 and TRBJ2-1; D is unresolved. V shed 3 bases and J shed 4 bases, with 10 bases lying between them. The germline V gene has CDR1 ENHRY and CDR2 SYGVKD. The CDR3 is 14 amino acids. CDR3 region: CAISDWKPYNEQFF. For the CDR3, the DNA is TGTGCCATCAGTGACTGGAAACCTTACAATGAGCAGTTCTTC.

This clonotype was detected many times. Written as DNA, the CDR3 is TGTGCCAGTAGGCCTTTGGCGGACGCTGGAAACACCATATATTTT. Its translation is CASRPLADAGNTIYF. V and J are TRBV7-9 and TRBJ1-3, with unresolved D. CDR3 length: 15 amino acids. V lost 9 bases to trimming and J lost 2 bases, with 17 bases between them. Germline V CDR1 and CDR2: SEHNR, FQNEAQ (reference sequence).

Ten or more counts support this clonotype. The rearrangement uses TRBV3-1 and TRBJ2-6; D gene uncertain. The length of the CDR3 is 16 residues. Trimming cost V 5 bases and J 0 bases, with 11 bases left between them. Germline values: CDR1 LGHDT, CDR2 YNNKEL (reference sequence). CDR3 DNA: TGTGCCAGCAGCTTAAGGACCGACTCTGGGGCCAACGTCCTGACTTTC. Encoded protein: CASSLRTDSGANVLTF.

This clonotype was observed at least ten times. The chain links TRBV4-1 to TRBJ1-1, with D unclear. V dropped 4 bases and J dropped 1 base, with 16 bases sitting between them. CDR3 length: 16 residues. Germline values: CDR1 MGHRA, CDR2 YSYEKL. CDR3 nucleotide sequence: TGCGCCAGCAGCCCTCAGTTTGATACCGGGAACACTGAAGCTTTCTTT. This sequence encodes CASSPQFDTGNTEAFF.

The J gene is TRBJ2-7, the V gene TRBV7-2, with D possibly called TRBD1 or TRBD2 (5 bases each). CDR3 size: 15 residues. The V end was cut by 1 base, the J end by 6 bases, with 16 bases between. Germline V lookup: CDR1 SGHTA, CDR2 FQGNSA. The CDR3 loop is CASSLVGGMFSEQYF. The CDR3 nucleotides read TGTGCCAGCAGCTTAGTTGGGGGAATGTTTTCCGAGCAGTACTTC.

This clonotype was detected ten times or more. The chain combines TRBV20-1 with TRBJ1-1; 7 bases are shared with TRBD1. Germline assignment: CDR1 DFQATT and CDR2 SNEGSKA (reference sequence). The CDR3 length is 17 residues. The junction had 20 bases not matched to a gene; V was cut back by 6 bases and J by 4 bases. The CDR3 DNA is TGCAGTGCCAGGTTTATACAGGGGCCCAAGGGGGGCACTGAAGCTTTCTTT. As protein: CSARFIQGPKGGTEAFF.

This clonotype showed up many times. The J gene is TRBJ1-2, the V gene TRBV5-4, with TRBD1 as a possible D gene (5 bases). The CDR3 is 16 amino acids. With 3 bases removed from V and 4 bases from J, the gap between germline ends came to 19 bases. Germline V gene lookup returns CDR1 SGHNT and CDR2 YYREEE (reference sequence). The CDR3 DNA sequence: TGTGCCAGCAGCTCTAAGACAGAATCATATATCTATGGCTACACCTTC. Its translation: CASSSKTESYIYGYTF.

This CDR3 reads CASSYVPDLEKLFF. CDR3 bases: TGTGCCAGCAGTTACGTACCCGACTTGGAAAAACTGTTTTTT. V gene TRBV6-6 combines with J gene TRBJ1-4, with D uncertain. Germline loops: CDR1 MNHNY, CDR2 SVGAGI (reference sequence). V was shortened by 2 bases and J by 8 bases, with 12 bases between the two germline ends. CDR3 size: 14 residues.

This clonotype was counted at least ten times. This chain joins TRBV18 and TRBJ1-1; D remains ambiguous. CDR1 and CDR2 (germline): KGHSH, LQKENI. The CDR3 has 13 amino acids. The V end lost 3 bases, the J end lost 8 bases, and 13 bases lay between the germline ends. CDR3 nucleotide sequence: TGTGCCAGCTCACCGGGAGTAGAGACAGAAGCTTTCTTT. This encodes CASSPGVETEAFF.

By sample share, this clonotype is medium-sized (0.01 to 0.1%). The J gene is TRBJ1-6, the V gene TRBV5-6; D call uncertain. Germline-derived CDR1 and CDR2 are SGHDT and YYEEEE. Trimming removed 1 base at V and 7 bases at J, with 6 bases between. The CDR3 loop spans 13 amino acids. The CDR3 spells CASSLTENSPLHF. For the CDR3, the DNA is TGTGCCAGCAGCTTGACAGAGAATTCACCCCTCCACTTT.

This clonotype was observed at least ten times. The V call is TRBV20-1, the J call TRBJ1-6; perhaps TRBD1 as D (5 bases). The CDR3 spans 16 residues. V was trimmed by 6 bases and J by 9 bases, leaving 24 bases between them. The germline CDR1 and CDR2 sequences are DFQATT and SNEGSKA (reference sequence). CDR3 amino acids: CSAPRGNGAAGSPLHF. DNA of the CDR3: TGCAGTGCCCCAAGGGGAAATGGGGCAGCAGGTTCACCCCTCCACTTT.

This clonotype was recorded a few times. The chain recombines TRBV20-1 with TRBJ1-2; 7 bases are shared with TRBD1. V shed 7 bases and J 7 bases; nucleotides not matched to a gene: 12. In germline, CDR1 is DFQATT, CDR2 SNEGSKA (reference sequence). There are 13 residues in the CDR3. CDR3 in amino acids: CSVNDRVLGGYTF. In nucleotides, the CDR3 is TGCAGTGTTAACGACAGGGTTTTAGGTGGCTACACCTTC.

The V gene is TRBV7-3, the J gene TRBJ2-2; tentative D call: TRBD2 (6 bases). Trimming stripped 5 bases from V and 1 base from J, with 20 bases between. Germline V gene lookup returns CDR1 SGHTA and CDR2 FQGTGA. The CDR3 runs 18 residues. CDR3 sequence (DNA): TGTGCCAGCAGCCTCAGCCCCGCCGCGGGGATGAACACCGGGGAGCTGTTTTTT. Protein product: CASSLSPAAGMNTGELFF.

By share of the sample, this clonotype is medium-sized (0.01 to 0.1%). This chain links TRBV7-6 with TRBJ2-2, with TRBD1 identical over 9 bases. CDR3 length: 19 amino acids. Germline-derived CDR1 and CDR2 are SGHVS and FNYEAQ. Trimming took 3 bases from V and 0 from J; bases not matched to a gene: 11. CDR3 DNA: TGTGCCAGCAGCTTCCGGACAGGGGTCATAACCGCGAACACCGGGGAGCTGTTTTTT. This gives the protein CASSFRTGVITANTGELFF.

Ten or more counts support this clonotype. The rearrangement links TRBV7-9 to TRBJ1-4; the D is unclear. V was pared by 5 bases and J by 0 bases, with 7 bases between. Germline CDR1 and CDR2: SEHNR and FQNEAQ (reference sequence). The CDR3 is 14 amino acids. CDR3 protein: CASSREATNEKLFF. The CDR3 coding sequence is TGTGCCAGCAGCCGCGAAGCAACTAATGAAAAACTGTTTTTT.

This clonotype was counted ten times or more. The chain carries TRBV30 and TRBJ2-7; D is uncertain. Germline CDR1 GTSNPN, CDR2 SVGIG (reference sequence). V shed 0 bases and J shed 7 bases, with 10 bases lying between them. The CDR3 sequence is 12 residues long. CDR3 amino acids: CAWSVISGEQYF. The CDR3 nucleotides read TGTGCCTGGAGTGTGATCTCCGGAGAGCAGTACTTC.

At least ten counts were recorded for this clonotype. The V gene is TRBV5-6, the J gene TRBJ1-2, with 8 bases fitting TRBD1. V lost 1 base, J lost 2 bases, and 1 base stayed unmatched. Germline CDR1 and CDR2: SGHDT and YYEEEE. This CDR3 spans 14 amino acids. The CDR3 nucleotides read TGTGCCAGCAGCTTGCAGGGGGCGAACTATGGCTACACCTTC. Amino acids: CASSLQGANYGYTF.

This clonotype was counted at least ten times. The chain links TRBV12-3 or TRBV12-4 to TRBJ1-4; 9 bases match TRBD1. V was pared by 4 bases and J by 6 bases, with 6 bases of the junction left unmatched. This CDR3 has 15 amino acids. The CDR3 spells CASSYRGRRDEKLFF. The CDR3 nucleotides read TGTGCCAGCAGTTACAGGGGGCGCCGTGATGAAAAACTGTTTTTT.

This clonotype was seen repeatedly, ten times or more. V gene TRBV11-2 combines with J gene TRBJ1-1; 7 bases agree with TRBD1. Trimming at V came to 6 bases and at J to 0 bases, leaving 7 bases not matched to a gene. This CDR3 has 15 residues. CDR1 and CDR2 (germline): SGHAT, FQNNGV. CDR3 DNA: TGTGCCAGCAGTCTCAGGGGGACAATGAACACTGAAGCTTTCTTT. This encodes CASSLRGTMNTEAFF.

In its sample, this clonotype was seen a few times. The rearrangement joins TRBV6-2 or TRBV6-3 to TRBJ1-1; no definite D call. This CDR3 comprises 12 residues. V gave up 8 bases and J gave up 5 bases, with 12 bases separating them. The germline gives CDR1 MNHEY, CDR2 SVGEGT. The CDR3 loop is CASQATWTEAFF. The CDR3 DNA reads TGTGCCAGCCAAGCGACTTGGACTGAAGCTTTCTTT.